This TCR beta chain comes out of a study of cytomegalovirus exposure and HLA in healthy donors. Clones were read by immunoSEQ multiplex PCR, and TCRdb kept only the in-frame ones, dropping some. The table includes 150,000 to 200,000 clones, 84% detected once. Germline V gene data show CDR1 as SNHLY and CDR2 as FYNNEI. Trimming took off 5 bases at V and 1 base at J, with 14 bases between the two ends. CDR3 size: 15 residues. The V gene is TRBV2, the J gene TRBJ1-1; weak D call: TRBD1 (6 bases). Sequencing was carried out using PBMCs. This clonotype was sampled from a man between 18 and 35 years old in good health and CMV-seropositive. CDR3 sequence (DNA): TGTGCCAGCAGTCCCCCCGGGGGGGCGAACACTGAAGCTTTCTTT. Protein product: CASSPPGGANTEAFF.